A single sample is the source of the 16 T cell receptor beta chains below, sequenced in a study of PD-1 blockade in classical Hodgkin lymphoma. The table came from immunoSEQ multiplex PCR; TCRdb's copy has only in-frame clones and leaves some out. This table holds roughly 50,000 clones, almost 90% found once. Time point denoted: cycle 4 day 1 (C4D1), after less than seven weeks of nivolumab. Every patient had relapsed following autologous stem cell transplantation, and cohorts differed in brentuximab vedotin exposure. The specimen comprised peripheral blood mononuclear cells (PBMCs), sampled before the fourth cycle of nivolumab. Source of these receptors: a human donor with classical Hodgkin lymphoma.

The chain employs TRBV29-1 and TRBJ1-2, with D unresolved. The germline gives CDR1 SQVTM, CDR2 ANQGSEA. V lost 8 bases and J 3 bases, leaving 13 bases between the germline ends. This CDR3 region has 12 residues. The CDR3 sequence is CSTQADHYGYTF. In nucleotides, the CDR3 is TGCAGCACCCAGGCAGATCACTATGGCTACACCTTC.

The CDR3, as DNA: TGTGCCAGTAGATGGGACTCTAGCACAGATACGCAGTATTTT. Protein product: CASRWDSSTDTQYF. This chain uses TRBV19 with TRBJ2-3, with D maybe TRBD2 (6 bases). V was trimmed by 6 bases and J by 0 bases, leaving 10 bases between them. CDR3 length equals 14 residues. CDR1 is LNHDA, CDR2 SQIVND, per germline (reference sequence).

This chain uses TRBV19 with TRBJ2-2, with D perhaps TRBD2 (6 bases). The germline V gene has CDR1 LNHDA and CDR2 SQIVND (reference sequence). This CDR3 spans 16 amino acids. Trimming left V 4 bases short and J 4 bases short, with 16 bases between. The CDR3 sequence is CASSTERGRSTGELFF. The DNA of the CDR3 is TGTGCCAGTAGTACGGAAAGAGGGAGGAGCACCGGGGAGCTGTTTTTT.

The J gene is TRBJ1-2, the V gene TRBV5-8, with 7 nucleotides matching TRBD1. Germline assignment: CDR1 SGHTS and CDR2 YDEGEE. J gave up 4 bases and V 0 bases, and 9 bases lay outside the gene matches. The CDR3 totals 16 residues. The CDR3 loop reads CASSLAGTVGIYGYTF. CDR3 sequence (DNA): TGTGCCAGCAGCTTGGCCGGGACAGTAGGGATCTATGGCTACACCTTC.

The chain combines TRBV19 with TRBJ1-2; D is uncertain. The CDR3 has 13 residues. V was cut by 1 base and J by 8 bases, with 11 bases left in between. The germline gives CDR1 LNHDA, CDR2 SQIVND (reference sequence). The CDR3 spells CASSIVVSQGYTF. The DNA of the CDR3 is TGTGCCAGTAGTATAGTTGTCAGTCAAGGCTACACCTTC.

This clone has only one observation. In the same sample, other DNA sequences code for this CDR3. The chain joins TRBV4-2 to TRBJ1-1; the D is unclear. CDR3 length: 14 residues. Deletions cut 6 bases from V and 7 bases from J, with 18 bases between. CDR1 LGHNA and CDR2 YNFKEQ come from the germline V gene. CDR3 protein: CASSRSGSSGEAFF. CDR3 in DNA: TGTGCCAGCAGTCGGTCGGGGTCTTCCGGTGAAGCTTTCTTT.

This rearrangement joins TRBV18 to TRBJ2-1, with 8 positions matching TRBD2. V lost 8 bases, J lost 0 bases, and 9 bases stayed unmatched. CDR1 is KGHSH and CDR2 is LQKENI in the germline V gene. This CDR3 has 16 amino acids. CDR3 in DNA: TGTGCCAGCCTGACTAGCCGGGGGGGCTCCTACAATGAGCAGTTCTTC. Translation: CASLTSRGGSYNEQFF.

The chain has TRBV6-4 and TRBJ1-2, with D hard to call. Between the trimmed V and J ends, which lost 3 bases and 5 bases, there was a span of 19 bases. The CDR3 contains 16 residues. Germline CDR1 and CDR2: MRHNA and SNTAGT. For the CDR3, the DNA is TGTGCCAGCAGTGAAGAAGGACCCAATCTGGGGTATGGCTACACCTTC. This translates into CASSEEGPNLGYGYTF.

This chain uses TRBV27 with TRBJ1-2, with D maybe TRBD1 (6 bases). V lost 0 bases to trimming and J lost 5 bases, with 10 bases between them. The CDR3 sequence is 14 residues long. Germline CDR1 is MNHEY and CDR2 is SMNVEV (reference sequence). The CDR3 is CASSLSRQGYGYTF. DNA of the CDR3: TGTGCCAGCAGTTTATCTAGGCAGGGGTATGGCTACACCTTC.

The rearrangement links TRBV6-1 to TRBJ1-4, with a weak D call TRBD1 (5 bases). The CDR3 extends over 15 amino acids. Germline V gene lookup returns CDR1 MNHNS and CDR2 SASEGT. V shed 7 bases and J shed 8 bases, with 20 bases lying between them. The CDR3 nucleotides read TGTGCCAGCAAAGAGACAGCTTCCCGCGCCGAAAAACTGTTTTTT. Its translation: CASKETASRAEKLFF.

This clone was found once. The chain uses TRBV18 and TRBJ2-7; TRBD2 aligns across 12 bases. From germline, CDR1 is KGHSH and CDR2 LQKENI. The CDR3 runs to 16 residues. The J segment lost 4 bases and the V segment lost 3 bases, leaving 7 bases of the junction unmatched. The CDR3 DNA follows: TGTGCCAGCTCACCCTTTCGACTAGCGGGAGATTACGAGCAGTACTTC. It encodes CASSPFRLAGDYEQYF.

This chain connects TRBV5-1 to TRBJ2-7; D not resolved. The CDR3 runs 13 residues. Trimming stripped 5 bases from V and 4 bases from J, with 13 bases between. From germline, CDR1 is SGHRS and CDR2 YFSETQ. CDR3 amino acids: CASRVGVEYEQYF. The CDR3 coding sequence is TGCGCCAGCAGGGTTGGGGTCGAGTACGAGCAGTACTTC. Drawing the rest from reference TRBV5-1 and TRBJ2-7, the complete variable domain is KAGVTQTPRYLIKTRGQQVTLSCSPISGHRSVSWYQQTPGQGLQFLFEYFSETQRNKGNFPGRFSGRQFSNSRSEMNVSTLELGDSALYLCASRVGVEYEQYFGPGTRLTVT.

The count of this clone is one. The chain combines TRBV30 with TRBJ2-2; 8 bases align to TRBD2. The ends lost 3 bases at V and 7 bases at J; junction bases unmatched: 4. Per the germline V gene, CDR1 is GTSNPN and CDR2 is SVGIG (reference sequence). The CDR3 is 13 residues long. This CDR3 reads CAWRKREIGELFF. CDR3 coding DNA: TGTGCCTGGAGGAAGCGGGAGATCGGGGAGCTGTTTTTT.

The chain recombines TRBV7-9 with TRBJ1-2; the D is unclear. Trimming took 6 bases from V and 4 from J, leaving 9 bases between them. Germline CDR1 and CDR2: SEHNR and FQNEAQ (reference sequence). The length of the CDR3 is 12 residues. CDR3 sequence (DNA): TGTGCCAGCAGTTCAGACGTCTATGGCTACACCTTC. It encodes CASSSDVYGYTF.

The V gene is TRBV6-1, the J gene TRBJ1-2; maybe TRBD1 (6 bases). From germline, CDR1 is MNHNS and CDR2 SASEGT. The V and J ends lost 6 bases and 1 base respectively, with 12 bases between them. The CDR3 has 14 residues. This chain's CDR3 is CASRRQDYNYGYTF. The CDR3 DNA reads as TGTGCCAGCAGAAGACAGGACTATAACTATGGCTACACCTTC.

CDR3 coding DNA: TGTGCCAGTAGTATAGCCGTTGAAGCCCCCGAAAAACTGTTTTTT. Its translation is CASSIAVEAPEKLFF. This chain connects TRBV19 to TRBJ1-4; no definite D call. This CDR3 region has 15 residues. V lost 1 base, J lost 8 bases, and 14 bases lay in between. The V gene's germline CDR1 is LNHDA and CDR2 SQIVND (reference sequence).